These 5 T cell receptor beta chains came from one sample sequenced in a study of T cells after yellow fever vaccination. TCRdb recomputed calls from the 5' RACE reads with MiXCR, one row per CDR3 protein. The sample comprises 170,000 or so distinct CDR3 sequences, roughly 6.2% of which are singletons, and nearly 3% rests with the top ten. Sequences were derived from CD4+ T cells sorted from PBMCs, sampled on the day of the first yellow fever vaccination. The receptors shown here come from a man in his late teens or twenties who received the YFV17D yellow fever vaccine.

This clonotype has just a few counts. The chain recombines TRBV27 with TRBJ1-6; a weak D match, TRBD1 (6 bases). CDR1 is MNHEY, CDR2 SMNVEV, per germline (reference sequence). This CDR3 is built from 17 residues. Trimming stripped 5 bases from V and 0 bases from J, with 14 bases between. CDR3 residues: CASSQQGRGSYNSPLHF. CDR3 nucleotide sequence: TGTGCCAGCAGTCAACAGGGTCGGGGCTCCTATAATTCACCCCTCCACTTT.

The J gene is TRBJ1-2, the V gene TRBV9; perhaps TRBD1 as D (6 bases). With 4 bases removed from V and 4 bases from J, the gap between germline ends came to 20 bases. CDR1 is SGDLS, CDR2 YYNGEE, per germline. The CDR3 consists of 16 residues. The CDR3 nucleotides are TGTGCCAGCAGCCCGGGGGGGCAGGGAAAGCTCTATGGCTACACCTTC. Translated, it gives CASSPGGQGKLYGYTF.

This clonotype was recorded at least ten times. The chain employs TRBV6-1 and TRBJ1-2; TRBD1 aligns across 9 bases. With V trimmed by 6 bases and J by 6 bases, 8 bases remained unmatched. The germline gives CDR1 MNHNS, CDR2 SASEGT. The length of the CDR3 is 14 residues. The CDR3, as DNA: TGTGCCAGCAGAGCTTGGGGACAGGGTGATGGCTACACCTTC. Amino acid sequence: CASRAWGQGDGYTF.

This clonotype was seen a few times. The J gene is TRBJ2-3, the V gene TRBV20-1, with D possibly matching TRBD1 (5 bases). The V gene's germline CDR1 is DFQATT and CDR2 SNEGSKA (reference sequence). Trimming removed 3 bases from V and 5 bases from J, with 12 bases in between. The CDR3 is 13 residues long. The CDR3 DNA follows: TGCAGTGCTAGGGGGCCTTGGGGAGATACGCAGTATTTT. Translation: CSARGPWGDTQYF.

V and J are TRBV5-1 and TRBJ1-5, with 7 nucleotides matching TRBD1. V lost 4 bases, J lost 7 bases, and 8 bases stayed unmatched. The germline gives CDR1 SGHRS, CDR2 YFSETQ. This CDR3 comprises 14 residues. CDR3 residues: CASSHGTAEQPQHF. CDR3 in DNA: TGCGCCAGCAGCCACGGGACAGCTGAACAGCCCCAGCATTTT.